These 2 T cell receptor beta chains were all obtained from the same sample, sequenced in a study of graft-versus-host responses after intestinal transplantation. Using immunoSEQ multiplex PCR, the repertoire was profiled, and TCRdb retains in-frame clones only, with some absent. Counted here are 8,500 to 10,000 clones, about 90% occurring once; the ten biggest clones make up roughly 2.5%. The sample consisted of PBMCs, taken about 6 weeks after intestinal transplant. Source of these receptors: a human patient who received an intestinal transplant, so some T cells may come from the graft donor.

The chain uses TRBV6-5 and TRBJ2-7; possible D gene TRBD1, 8 bases. The CDR3 runs 13 residues. Trimming removed 7 bases from V and 5 bases from J, with 15 bases in between. Germline loops: CDR1 MNHEY, CDR2 SVGAGI. CDR3 DNA: TGTGCCAGCATCCACAGGGGGGGGAACGAGCAGTACTTC. Its translation is CASIHRGGNEQYF.

The rearrangement joins TRBV11-2 to TRBJ2-7, with 7 bases identical to TRBD1. The J segment lost 1 base and the V segment lost 2 bases, leaving 2 bases of the junction unmatched. There are 14 residues in the CDR3. Germline V gene sequence: CDR1 SGHAT, CDR2 FQNNGV. The CDR3 region is CASSLRGPSYEQYF. DNA of the CDR3: TGTGCCAGCAGCTTAAGGGGGCCGTCCTACGAGCAGTACTTC.